The rows below give T cell receptor beta chains drawn from one sample of a study of tumor and adjacent non-tumor tissue in lung cancer. TCRdb recomputed calls from the multiplex PCR reads with MiXCR, one row per CDR3 protein. The repertoire holds 60,000 to 85,000 distinct CDR3 sequences, with over 75% as singletons. The sample comprised lung tumor tissue. The source of these receptors is a woman aged 45 to 65 with non-small cell lung cancer. Both conserved end residues are part of each CDR3. The D gene is left open where the match is weak. A row's size may be missing; if present it is once, few, many or a size class.

d_call,j_call,clone_size,v_call,cdr3_aa,cdr3_nt
-,TRBJ1-3,-,TRBV29-1,CSAWTVGGTIYF,TGCAGCGCCTGGACAGTCGGCGGTACCATATATTTT
-,TRBJ2-1,-,TRBV11-2,CASSYGSADNEQFF,TGTGCCAGTAGCTATGGCAGTGCCGACAATGAGCAATTCTTC
-,TRBJ1-5,few,TRBV19,CASSAPRGSAQPQHF,TGTGCCAGTAGTGCCCCCCGGGGGTCCGCTCAGCCCCAGCATTTT
TRBD2,TRBJ2-3,-,TRBV6-6,CASTPGGPVDTQYF,TGTGCCAGCACACCGGGAGGGCCTGTAGATACGCAGTATTTT
TRBD2,TRBJ2-1,-,TRBV10-2,CASSGGLVGYNEQFF,TGCGCCAGCAGTGGTGGACTAGTGGGTTACAATGAGCAGTTCTTC
TRBD2,TRBJ2-5,-,TRBV4-2,CASSQVPGGQETRYF,TGTGCGAGCAGCCAAGTTCCGGGAGGACAAGAGACCCGGTACTTC
-,TRBJ1-3,-,TRBV29-1,CSVDSGGGNIIYF,TGCAGCGTTGATTCCGGAGGCGGTAACATCATATATTTT
-,TRBJ2-1,-,TRBV11-1,CASSSGLTVGLQFF,TGTGCCAGCAGCTCAGGACTAACGGTAGGGTTACAGTTCTTC
TRBD2,TRBJ2-7,-,TRBV5-6,CANSLAGLAYEQYF,TGTGCCAACAGCTTGGCGGGACTAGCATACGAGCAGTACTTC
-,TRBJ1-6,-,TRBV12-3/TRBV12-4,CASSTSYRRRNSPLHF,TGTGCCAGCAGTACCTCGTACAGGCGGCGTAATTCACCGCTCCACTTT
-,TRBJ2-1,-,TRBV6-5,CDSTKGAIGSRDNEQFF,TGTGACAGCACCAAGGGGGCTATCGGGAGCCGAGACAATGAGCAGTTCTTC
-,TRBJ2-2,once,TRBV4-2,CASSQERIARLNTGELFF,TGTGCCAGCAGCCAAGAGAGGATAGCGCGATTGAACACTGGGGAGCTGTTTTTT
-,TRBJ1-4,-,TRBV20-1,CSAFPTVTNEKLIF,TGCAGTGCTTTTCCCACCGTAACTAATGAAAAACTGATTTTT
-,TRBJ2-2,few,TRBV27,CASSSMTGELFF,TGTGCCAGCAGTTCAATGACCGGGGAGCTGTTTTTT
-,TRBJ2-7,many,TRBV28,CASIPPGHTYEQYF,TGTGCCAGCATCCCACCGGGACATACCTACGAGCAGTACTTC
TRBD1,TRBJ2-4,-,TRBV6-1,CASRWPRTGDLVKNIQYF,TGTGCCAGTAGATGGCCAAGGACAGGAGATCTTGTCAAAAACATTCAGTACTTC
-,TRBJ2-1,-,TRBV12-3/TRBV12-4,CDRSSRGEQFF,TGTGACAGGAGTTCCAGGGGTGAGCAGTTCTTC
-,TRBJ1-5,many,TRBV7-2,CASSLSPGSNQPQHF,TGTGCCAGCAGCTTATCCCCCGGGAGCAATCAGCCCCAGCATTTT
-,TRBJ2-6,-,TRBV12-3/TRBV12-4,CASRVTRSNVLTF,TGTGCCAGCAGGGTCACTCGGTCCAACGTCCTGACTTTC
TRBD1,TRBJ2-3,many,TRBV29-1,CSETGGGDTQYF,TGCAGCGAAACAGGGGGCGGGGATACGCAGTATTTT
-,TRBJ2-3,-,TRBV14,CASSPYWEGGGTDTQYF,TGTGCCAGCAGCCCCTACTGGGAGGGGGGTGGCACAGATACGCAGTATTTT
-,TRBJ1-1,-,TRBV29-1,CSVGGTPIALDAEALF,TGCAGCGTTGGAGGGACCCCGATCGCTTTAGACGCTGAAGCTCTCTTT
-,TRBJ2-3,few,TRBV4-2,CTSSPAREESTDTQYF,TGTACCAGCAGCCCGGCACGCGAGGAGAGTACAGATACGCAGTATTTT
-,TRBJ2-1,-,TRBV11-2,CASSPSERTSSYNEQFF,TGTGCCAGCAGCCCGTCGGAGCGGACAAGCTCCTACAATGAGCAGTTCTTC
-,TRBJ1-5,-,TRBV4-2,CTSSQDSGGGGQPQHF,TGTACCAGCAGCCAAGATTCGGGCGGGGGCGGTCAGCCCCAGCATTTT